The 22 T cell receptor beta chains given below trace back to one sample, sequenced in a study of shared clonotypes between healthy human individuals. Produced via immunoSEQ multiplex PCR; TCRdb's table is partial and in-frame only. The repertoire holds over a million clones, with around 97% as singletons. Sequencing was carried out using naive CD4+ T cells sorted from blood. The subset is: CD45RA+ positively selected. These receptors all come from a man aged 25-40 years in good health.

The V and J genes are TRBV21-1 and TRBJ2-1; TRBD1 is taken as the D call from the table, unchecked against the DNA. TRBV21-1 is tagged as a pseudogene. The CDR3 sequence is 21 residues long. The CDR3 here is CASSRAEVTGSKCPFGLEQFF. The CDR3 DNA sequence: TGTGCCAGCAGCCGAGCGGAGGTTACAGGGTCCAAATGCCCCTTTGGGCTTGAGCAGTTCTTC.

The V and J genes are TRBV7-9 and TRBJ2-4, with D maybe TRBD2 (5 bases). The CDR3 runs to 19 residues. From germline, CDR1 is SEHNR and CDR2 FQNEAQ (reference sequence). V lost 5 bases and J 0 bases, leaving 23 bases between the germline ends. CDR3 bases: TGTGCCAGCAGCCCGCACGAGGGAGACTGGATGGTAGCCAAAAACATTCAGTACTTC. It specifies CASSPHEGDWMVAKNIQYF.

This chain links TRBV5-6 with TRBJ1-4, with 7 bases matching TRBD1. The CDR3 is 18 amino acids. The germline CDR1 and CDR2 sequences are SGHDT and YYEEEE. V was clipped by 2 bases and J by 5 bases; unmatched bases: 15. CDR3 sequence: CASSLGPDRTRTNEKLFF. Written as DNA, the CDR3 is TGTGCCAGCAGCTTAGGGCCGGACAGGACAAGAACAAATGAAAAACTGTTTTTT.

The rearrangement links TRBV7-6 to TRBJ2-5; the D is unclear. Trimming removed 5 bases from V and 5 bases from J, with 6 bases in between. Germline V gene lookup returns CDR1 SGHVS and CDR2 FNYEAQ. The CDR3 has 11 amino acids. The CDR3 reads CASSPSETQYF. The CDR3 DNA is TGTGCCAGCAGCCCAAGTGAGACCCAGTACTTC.

CDR3 in amino acids: CASSRDLADEQFF. CDR3 in DNA: TGTGCCAGCAGCCGTGATCTAGCGGATGAGCAGTTCTTC. This chain connects TRBV2 to TRBJ2-1; 7 bases line up with TRBD2. CDR1 and CDR2 from the germline V gene are SNHLY and FYNNEI. V was pared by 6 bases and J by 8 bases, with 7 bases of the junction left unmatched. The length of the CDR3 is 13 residues.

The chain has TRBV9 and TRBJ2-3; 9 positions agree with TRBD2. Trimming cost V 3 bases and J 1 base; bases outside gene matches: 12. This CDR3 is built from 18 residues. Germline V gives CDR1 SGDLS, CDR2 YYNGEE. The CDR3 reads CASSAGLATSTRTDTQYF. The CDR3 coding sequence is TGTGCCAGCAGCGCCGGACTAGCGACCAGCACGCGCACAGATACGCAGTATTTT. Full variable domain (rest looked up from reference TRBV9 and TRBJ2-3): DSGVTQTPKHLITATGQRVTLRCSPRSGDLSVYWYQQSLDQGLQFLIQYYNGEERAKGNILERFSAQQFPDLHSELNLSSLELGDSALYFCASSAGLATSTRTDTQYFGPGTRLTVL.

This clone was recorded once. The J gene is TRBJ2-5, the V gene TRBV7-6, with D possibly called TRBD1 or TRBD2 (5 bases each). The CDR3 extends over 16 amino acids. V dropped 1 base and J dropped 2 bases, with 14 bases sitting between them. CDR1 is SGHVS, CDR2 FNYEAQ, per germline. CDR3 amino acids: CASSLVGAEGQETQYF. CDR3 coding DNA: TGTGCCAGCAGCTTAGTCGGGGCAGAAGGACAAGAGACCCAGTACTTC.

The V call is TRBV30, the J call TRBJ2-1; D remains unclear. There are 11 residues in the CDR3. The germline gives CDR1 GTSNPN, CDR2 SVGIG (reference sequence). The V end lost 4 bases, the J end lost 4 bases, and 5 bases lay between the germline ends. The chain's CDR3 is CAWIDYNEQFF. CDR3 nucleotides: TGTGCCTGGATAGATTACAATGAGCAGTTCTTC.

The chain couples TRBV9 to TRBJ2-1; D may correspond to TRBD1 or TRBD2 (6 bases each). The germline CDR1 and CDR2 sequences are SGDLS and YYNGEE. CDR3 length: 14 residues. V lost 0 bases, J lost 8 bases, and 12 bases lay in between. CDR3 nucleotides: TGTGCCAGCAGCGTAGCGCAGAGGGGGGATGAGCAGTTCTTC. Amino acids: CASSVAQRGDEQFF.

This clone was observed a handful of times. V is TRBV2 and J is TRBJ1-1, with D perhaps TRBD1 (5 bases). There are 14 residues in the CDR3. Germline CDR1 SNHLY, CDR2 FYNNEI. Trimming pared 7 bases from V and 3 bases from J, leaving 15 bases between. CDR3 sequence: CASTLGREYTEAFF. The CDR3 region has the DNA TGTGCCAGCACACTGGGCAGGGAGTACACTGAAGCTTTCTTT.

The chain joins TRBV5-5 to TRBJ1-4; 8 nucleotides line up with TRBD1. Germline CDR1 and CDR2: SGHKS and YYEKEE (reference sequence). This CDR3 contains 14 residues. The trim removed 4 bases at V and 5 bases at J, leaving 4 bases unmatched. DNA of the CDR3: TGTGCCAGCAGCAGGGACAGGAGAAATGAAAAACTGTTTTTT. This codes for CASSRDRRNEKLFF.

The CDR3 loop is CASSPGAASNEQFF. CDR3 nucleotides: TGTGCCAGCTCACCGGGGGCGGCTAGTAATGAGCAGTTCTTC. The chain employs TRBV18 and TRBJ2-1, with D possibly being TRBD1 (6 bases). The germline CDR1 and CDR2 sequences are KGHSH and LQKENI. The CDR3 is 14 residues long. Trimming stripped 3 bases from V and 7 bases from J, with 13 bases between.

V and J are TRBV9 and TRBJ2-7, with D perhaps matching TRBD2 (6 bases). Trimming shortened V by 0 bases and J by 1 base, and 17 bases separated the two germline ends. The CDR3 covers 17 residues. Germline assignment: CDR1 SGDLS and CDR2 YYNGEE. CDR3 sequence reads: CASSVGDPGVGSYEQYF. CDR3 coding DNA: TGTGCCAGCAGCGTAGGGGATCCGGGGGTTGGTTCCTACGAGCAGTACTTC. The entire variable domain, with the rest obtained from reference TRBV9 and TRBJ2-7, is as follows: DSGVTQTPKHLITATGQRVTLRCSPRSGDLSVYWYQQSLDQGLQFLIQYYNGEERAKGNILERFSAQQFPDLHSELNLSSLELGDSALYFCASSVGDPGVGSYEQYFGPGTRLTVT.

This chain joins TRBV11-2 and TRBJ2-1; TRBD2 agrees at 12 bases. Germline V gives CDR1 SGHAT, CDR2 FQNNGV. CDR3 size: 19 residues. V lost 5 bases, J lost 4 bases, and 15 bases stayed unmatched. The CDR3 bases are TGTGCCAGCAGCCCTAGAGGGGGGCAGCTAGCGGGAGGGTACAATGAGCAGTTCTTC. It yields the protein CASSPRGGQLAGGYNEQFF. Using reference TRBV11-2 and TRBJ2-1 for the parts outside the CDR3, the full variable domain is EAGVAQSPRYKIIEKRQSVAFWCNPISGHATLYWYQQILGQGPKLLIQFQNNGVVDDSQLPKDRFSAERLKGVDSTLKIQPAKLEDSAVYLCASSPRGGQLAGGYNEQFFGPGTRLTVL.

This chain links TRBV7-9 with TRBJ2-5, with 16 bases identical to TRBD2. The J segment lost 5 bases and the V segment lost 5 bases, leaving 11 bases of the junction unmatched. The CDR3 is 18 amino acids. The germline V gene has CDR1 SEHNR and CDR2 FQNEAQ (reference sequence). CDR3 loop: CASSLGLAGGLRGETQYF. Here the CDR3 DNA reads TGTGCCAGCAGCCTGGGACTAGCGGGAGGGCTCAGAGGGGAGACCCAGTACTTC.

Details on this clone: Distinct nucleotide sequences in the sample also encode this CDR3. DNA of the CDR3: TGTGCCATCCGCGGGGGCTACGAGCAGTACTTC. Amino acids: CAIRGGYEQYF. The chain joins TRBV10-3 to TRBJ2-7; 7 bases align to TRBD2. The length of the CDR3 is 11 residues. The V segment lost 8 bases and the J segment 3 bases; nucleotides outside the gene matches: 1. Germline CDR1 reads ENHRY; CDR2 reads SYGVKD.

V usage is TRBV11-2 and J usage is TRBJ2-1; 9 bases line up with TRBD2. V dropped 7 bases and J dropped 1; count of bases not matched to a gene: 2. The CDR3 spans 14 residues. CDR1 and CDR2 from the germline V gene are SGHAT and FQNNGV. In DNA form, the CDR3 reads TGTGCCAGCAACCTAGCGGGATCCTACAATGAGCAGTTCTTC. Residues: CASNLAGSYNEQFF.

This clone was counted once. Other DNA sequences in this specimen translate into the identical CDR3. This rearrangement joins TRBV5-5 to TRBJ2-2; no reliable D call. The CDR3 is 13 residues long. The V end was cut by 4 bases, the J end by 0 bases, with 4 bases between. Germline V gene sequence: CDR1 SGHKS, CDR2 YYEKEE (reference sequence). CDR3 sequence: CASSLANTGELFF. The CDR3 coding sequence is TGTGCCAGCAGCCTAGCGAACACCGGGGAGCTGTTTTTT.

The chain links TRBV9 to TRBJ2-1; 10 nucleotides align to TRBD2. The germline V gene has CDR1 SGDLS and CDR2 YYNGEE. J was trimmed by 7 bases and V by 0 bases; bases with no gene match: 10. The CDR3 is made up of 17 amino acids. CDR3 sequence reads: CASSVVGSGRYLNEQFF. In nucleotides, the CDR3 is TGTGCCAGCAGCGTAGTAGGTAGCGGGAGGTATTTGAATGAGCAGTTCTTC.

J is TRBJ2-3 and V is TRBV11-3; 12 bases align to TRBD2. CDR1 SGHNT and CDR2 YENEEA come from the germline V gene. The trim removed 1 base at V and 2 bases at J, leaving 7 bases unmatched. The CDR3 contains 18 residues. CDR3 coding DNA: TGTGCCAGCAGCTTAGGACCGCTAGCGGGAGGGAACACAGATACGCAGTATTTT. This translates into CASSLGPLAGGNTDTQYF. Variable domain in full (rest from reference TRBV11-3 and TRBJ2-3): EAGVVQSPRYKIIEKKQPVAFWCNPISGHNTLYWYLQNLGQGPELLIRYENEEAVDDSQLPKDRFSAERLKGVDSTLKIQPAELGDSAVYLCASSLGPLAGGNTDTQYFGPGTRLTVL.

The CDR3, as DNA: TGTGCCAGCAGTCCCCTTGGGACAGGGAGAGCGGCAGGGTACGGGGAGCTGTTTTTT. Translating it yields CASSPLGTGRAAGYGELFF. V usage is TRBV28 and J usage is TRBJ2-2; the match to TRBD1 covers 9 bases. Trimming removed 5 bases from V and 7 bases from J; junction bases left unmatched: 20. The CDR3 loop spans 19 amino acids. From germline, CDR1 is MDHEN and CDR2 SYDVKM.

The chain is built from TRBV28 and TRBJ2-3; D may be TRBD2 (5 bases). The ends were cut back, 6 bases at V and 6 bases at J, with 16 bases in the middle. Germline-derived CDR1 and CDR2 are MDHEN and SYDVKM. This CDR3 has 14 residues. The chain's CDR3 is CASSSGLKRDTQYF. The CDR3 bases are TGTGCCAGCAGCTCCGGACTGAAACGGGATACGCAGTATTTT.